This section outlines one TCR beta chain sequence together with its context. Its antigen remains unidentified. No qualities accompany the bases; no much larger clone lies one base away. The data derive from a study of cytomegalovirus exposure and HLA in healthy donors (TCRdb year 2017). Background for the entire study: In an earlier analysis of some 610 of the donors, roughly 300 Gb of sequence data and 90 million to 120 million unique TCR beta sequences from 150 million to 200 million T cells were reported. Alongside the repertoire data, information on donor age, sex, ethnicity and CMV serostatus was compiled. The study aimed to test whether cataloging public T cell receptors could reveal signatures of past pathogen exposure. Along with the approximately 700-subject first cohort, a separate validation cohort of more than 90 different subjects was used. Across approximately 420 genotyped donors of the cohort, an average of approximately 240,000 unique TCR beta nucleotide sequences per donor were sequenced, and around 19% of those sequences were non-productive. Of the roughly 410 genotyped donors, approximately 81% were placed in the genetic ancestry cluster associated with self-reported Caucasian donors. Typing coverage varied by locus: about 620-640 donors for A, B, C, DRB1 and DQB1; roughly 500 for DQA1; more than 600 for DPA1; approximately 450 for DPB1. The T cell repertoires of 666 subjects were profiled by immunosequencing and related to cytomegalovirus serostatus. Every discovery cohort repertoire had been produced on one sequencing platform. High-throughput TCR immunosequencing, statistical association of individual TCRs with disease status, and machine learning were combined to predict cytomegalovirus infection status. An earlier analysis of some 600 of the donors applied high-throughput TCR beta sequencing to assess whether each TCR beta V gene segment acted as functional or pseudogenic. A few DR-DQ haplotypes were treated as single units for association and clustering because of strong linkage in the cohort. HLA typing covered class I and class II loci at four-digit resolution. About 280 gigabases of sequencing data and around 80 million unique TCR sequences made up an early release that covered approximately 700 HLA-typed donors. Rather than drawing on any new phenotypic data, the later analysis identified candidate immune exposures from TCR beta sequences and the way those sequences occurred across donors. A later analysis re-examined previously published TCR beta repertoires from just over 650 donors and added high-resolution HLA genotyping to investigate patterns of TCR occurrence. In a later genetic analysis, genome-wide SNP genotypes for about 65% of the roughly 700 donors were used, and that subset was treated as a discovery cohort.

The library was produced with the immunoSEQ multiplex PCR assay. For the multiplex PCR, a mixture combining 60 forward primers for TCR Vbeta segments and 13 reverse primers for TCR Jbeta segments was used. The CDR3 region of rearranged TCR beta genes was amplified from genomic DNA by a multiplex PCR assay. The Illumina HiSeq System was used to sequence the amplified TCR beta libraries as 87-base-pair reads. As for how the authors treated the data: Across the 670 or so repertoires, a later analysis counted some 81 million unique TCR beta chains, roughly 11 million of which were shared by at least two donors. Raw reads were error-corrected and collapsed into unique sequences by a nearest-neighbor algorithm in which closely related sequences were merged to remove PCR and sequencing errors. To assign V, D and J gene segments, CDR3 sequences were aligned to IMGT reference sequences. For a sequence to be retained, a match of at least six nucleotides was required to both a V gene segment and a J gene segment. Rearrangements were called productive when the CDR3 lacked stop codons and stayed in frame with V and J; all others were non-productive. Following IMGT convention, CDR3 was defined as the stretch from the second conserved V-encoded cysteine up to the conserved J-encoded phenylalanine. The earlier analysis of some 550 of the donors excluded any sequence lacking an unambiguous match to a single V gene segment. In an earlier analysis of roughly 600 of the donors, a V segment was called functional when productive rearrangements were above 56.7%, and segregating when the standard deviation between donors exceeded 5%. A statistical classification framework was built to diagnose cytomegalovirus status from the catalog of TCR beta chain sequences. In a later analysis, V and J genes were assigned by comparing TCR nucleotide sequences against IMGT/GENE-DB human TR gene sequences. In a later analysis, CDR3 sequences and most-parsimonious VDJ recombination scenarios were assigned using the TCRdist pipeline. In a later analysis, every TCR beta chain was defined by the combination of its CDR3 amino acid sequence and its V-gene family, and reads without a unique V-gene family were dropped. A later analysis removed 550 to 700 highly shared, low-generation-probability nucleotide sequences to deal with suspected cross-contamination and a sequencing artifact. For each public chain, a later analysis derived a clonal expansion index from normalized ranks of inferred template counts within each repertoire. In a later analysis, generation probabilities were computed using a VDJ recombination model fitted to out-of-frame rearrangements, and the results were checked against IGoR. A later analysis scored TCR-TCR, TCR-HLA and TCR-CMV co-occurrence with hypergeometric tests, applying a repertoire-size bias correction to TCR pairs. A later analysis estimated false discovery rates by permuting HLA or CMV assignments 20 times. In a later analysis, co-occurring TCRs were grouped using DBSCAN, and TCRdist sequence similarity was added for clustering within HLA-allele-positive subsets. For co-occurrence clustering, repertoires with fewer than 30,000 or more than 120,000 public chains were excluded, along with five or six repertoires with anomalous nucleotide sharing. The immuneACCESS repertoire file appears here via TCRdb, limited to in-frame rearrangements. These files lack a portion of the clones; in checked studies, under half of the deficit traces to unresolved V genes, and the cause of the others is not known. The V and J calls and clone size come from that table; D and trimming were worked out from the DNA. For this sample the table gives 150,000 to 200,000 clones, of which around 80% were detected only once. The top ten hold more than 1.5% of the sample.

From the germline V gene, CDR1 is SGDLS and CDR2 is YYNGEE. From V the trimming removes 4 bases and from J it removes 7 bases, while the gene matches leave 9 bases of the junction unaccounted for. The CDR3, from cysteine to phenylalanine, totals 15 residues. The only DNA kept is the CDR3, 45 bases in frame from the first base. Study-level results and caveats: The only immune exposure information available for the cohort was CMV serostatus. In vitro tests confirmed that a few of the cytomegalovirus-associated TCR beta chains recognize cytomegalovirus antigens. A further reported finding was that TCR beta sequences accurately predicted the HLA-A and HLA-B alleles for most subjects in the first cohort. Some IMGT-functional V segments, including TRBV6-2 and TRBV6-3, could not be told apart with the 87-base-pair reads, so those segments were excluded. In a later analysis, the rate of TCR association differed among HLA loci, with DRB1 alleles having the most associated TCRs and HLA-C alleles having the fewest. In the study, some 180 TCR beta chains were listed as associated with cytomegalovirus. Correlated functional status among segregating V segments might be attributable to linkage disequilibrium, but an unknown experimental factor could not be ruled out. In a later analysis, HLA-associated TCR beta chains were found to be more clonally expanded and to have lower generation probabilities than equally common non-associated chains. A group of highly shared sequence variants was considered likely to be a technical artifact of the sequencing pipeline. While some public TCRs were present in many individuals, most TCR sequences turned up only very rarely across donors. Because HLA typing was unavailable for some donors at each locus, only the typed subset was used in association tests. According to a later genetic analysis, donors in an Asian-associated ancestry cluster had fewer N-insertions in productive TCRs than the roughly 670-donor mean. Sequencing depth was assumed to be roughly uniform across donors in the presence/absence analyses, though that assumption may not hold. When HLA alleles, especially DR and DQ, strongly co-occurred, attributing TCR associations to individual alleles was difficult. In a later analysis, 16,951 TCR beta sequences were associated with specific HLA alleles at a false discovery rate of 0.05. The earlier analysis of 450 to 700 of the donors excluded 15 to 20 rarely observed V segments, including chromosome 9 orphons, because counts were too low. In a later analysis, several top co-occurrence clusters were reported to appear linked to parvovirus B19, influenza, CMV and Epstein-Barr virus. Cytomegalovirus status was reported to be diagnosed by the classifier with high specificity and sensitivity in both the original and validation cohorts. A later genetic analysis associated a missense DCLRE1C variant with V-gene and J-gene trimming of TCR beta chains, and an independent cohort replicated the association. This cohort had only TCR beta chains sequenced, and the lack of alpha or paired-chain data limited which features could be detected. The authors suggested that the approach could potentially be extended to other disease states and immunological phenotypes. According to a later analysis, most CMV-associated TCR beta chains appeared to be HLA-restricted, and the HLA associations seemed to be driven largely by CMV exposure. An earlier analysis of approximately 570 of the donors showed that most TCR beta V segments appeared in productive rearrangements either about 87% or about 30% of the time, which broadly matched IMGT annotations.

In total, roughly 710 healthy bone marrow donors made up the cohort. Cohort members were all nominally healthy when sampled, although unrecorded immune exposures were likely present. The donor was CMV seronegative and belonged to the group of 352 seronegative cohort members. Each donor provided a peripheral blood sample, and peripheral blood mononuclear cells were used for TCR beta sequencing. The Qiagen DNeasy Blood Extraction Kit was used to extract genomic DNA from the blood cell samples. The sequence was obtained from a man younger than 30 in good health and CMV-seronegative. Material for sequencing was PBMCs. The rearrangement combines TRBV9 with TRBJ1-4, and TRBD1 matches 8 of the central bases. CDR3 loop: CASSPRTGQAEKLFF. The nucleotide sequence is TGTGCCAGCAGCCCTCGGACAGGGCAGGCTGAAAAACTGTTTTTT.